This T cell receptor beta chain emerged from a study of T cell responses to AZD1222 COVID-19 vaccine. Study conclusions and caveats: In all cases, repertoires were sampled only after the peak T cell response.

The V end lost 7 bases, the J end lost 2 bases, and 7 bases lay between the germline ends. Germline V gives CDR1 SGHKS, CDR2 YYEKEE (reference sequence). CDR3 length: 12 residues. By proportion, this clone is medium-sized. Antigen unknown. Produced via immunoSEQ multiplex PCR; TCRdb's table is partial and in-frame only. The sample has some 120,000 clones; about 85% are singletons. The J gene is TRBJ2-4, the V gene TRBV5-5, with D tentatively TRBD1 or TRBD2 (5 bases each). This TCR derives from an adult in good health. The sample in question was peripheral blood, obtained on day 0 of AZD1222 vaccination. The CDR3 spells CASGGPKNIQYF. Written as DNA, the CDR3 is TGTGCCAGCGGGGGACCCAAAAACATTCAGTACTTC.